The rows below give T cell receptor beta chains drawn from one sample of a study of PD-L1 blockade in urothelial cancer. Profiled with immunoSEQ multiplex PCR; TCRdb holds only in-frame clones, not every one. The table records tens of thousands of clones, approximately 80% of them present only once. Sequenced material: PBMCs, taken around atezolizumab (anti-PD-L1) treatment. These TCRs come from a man of 80 years or more with urothelial cancer. The CDR3 runs from the conserved cysteine through the conserved F or W. Fields, in order: V gene, CDR3 length, D gene, clone size, J gene, CDR3 DNA, CDR3 protein. The D gene is left open where the match is weak. The size field is filled for only some rows; it gives once, few, many or a size class.

TRBV5-1	16	TRBD2	NA	TRBJ2-2	TGCGCCAGCAGCACTACTAGCGGGGCGAACACCGGGGAGCTGTTTTTT	CASSTTSGANTGELFF
TRBV7-9	11	NA	NA	TRBJ2-1	TGTGCCAGCGGGCGGGGTCAGGCGCAGTTCTTC	CASGRGQAQFF
TRBV28	16	NA	NA	TRBJ2-7	TGTGCCAGCAGTTTATACAGGACACGTCGGAACTACGAGCAGTACTTC	CASSLYRTRRNYEQYF
TRBV5-6	17	NA	few	TRBJ2-1	TGTGCCAGCAGCTTGTCGGGTGGCGGGACCGATCACAATGAGCAGTTCTTC	CASSLSGGGTDHNEQFF
TRBV5-4	13	TRBD1	NA	TRBJ2-7	TGTGCCAGCAGTTATCTACAGGGGTACGAGCAGTACTTC	CASSYLQGYEQYF
TRBV19	14	NA	NA	TRBJ1-1	TGTGCCAGTAGTATAGGGGCCCATGGGACTGAAGCTTTCTTT	CASSIGAHGTEAFF
TRBV6-5	16	NA	NA	TRBJ1-1	TGTGCCAGCAGTTACTCGTCAGGGTCGGCGAGCACTGAAGCTTTCTTT	CASSYSSGSASTEAFF
TRBV6-1	12	NA	NA	TRBJ1-4	TGTGCCAGCAGTGAAAGAGAAGAAAAACTGTTTTTT	CASSEREEKLFF
TRBV6-6	14	NA	NA	TRBJ2-5	TGTGCCAGCAGTTACCTCAGGGACCAAGAGACCCAGTACTTC	CASSYLRDQETQYF
TRBV5-6	15	TRBD1	NA	TRBJ1-3	TGTGCCAGCAGCTTGGTCGGACAGGGAAGAAACACCATATATTTT	CASSLVGQGRNTIYF
TRBV28	16	NA	once	TRBJ2-7	TGTGCCAGCCGCCAAGGGCCAGGGAACAATCACTACGAGCAGTACTTC	CASRQGPGNNHYEQYF
TRBV19	14	NA	NA	TRBJ1-4	TGTGCCAGTAGAGAATGGCAGACTAATGAAAAACTGTTTTTT	CASREWQTNEKLFF
TRBV19	15	TRBD1	NA	TRBJ2-7	TGTGCCAGTAGTAGGGGGACAGGGACAACAGGCGAGCAGTACTTC	CASSRGTGTTGEQYF
TRBV29-1	13	NA	NA	TRBJ2-3	TGCAGCGTTGGTAGTGGAGGCACAGATACGCAGTATTTT	CSVGSGGTDTQYF
TRBV5-1	15	TRBD1	NA	TRBJ2-3	TGCGCCAGCAGCCTGGGACAGGGACAAGCAGATACGCAGTATTTT	CASSLGQGQADTQYF
TRBV7-9	16	NA	NA	TRBJ2-1	TGTGCCAGCAGCTTGCAACAGGGAGCGGGACACAATGAGCAGTTCTTC	CASSLQQGAGHNEQFF
TRBV5-4	13	TRBD2	NA	TRBJ2-1	TGTGCCAGCAGCTTTCGGGGGGAGAATGAGCAGTTCTTC	CASSFRGENEQFF
TRBV5-4	13	NA	NA	TRBJ2-5	TGTGCCAGCAGCTGGGCCCAGGGTGAGACCCAGTACTTC	CASSWAQGETQYF